The clone carrying this TCR beta chain has a count of ten or more. Its antigen is undetermined. TCRdb called the 5' RACE reads again in MiXCR, with one record for every CDR3 protein. The sample lists over 150,000 distinct CDR3 sequences; approximately 18% were seen once. The length of the CDR3 is 18 residues. V was clipped by 7 bases and J by 2 bases; unmatched bases: 16. This entry is derived from a study of CD8 T cells in ankylosing spondylitis. Study-level findings and limits: Blood of patients with ankylosing spondylitis appeared to be characterized by a TCR beta motif of eight or nine highly homologous variants. Significantly higher representation of disease-linked clones was reported for matched ankylosing spondylitis synovial fluid. Disease-linked clones had a CD8+ phenotype and relatively low frequency in peripheral blood.

Sequences were obtained from blood, either unsorted or a sorted T cell fraction (not recorded which). The chain has TRBV12-3 or TRBV12-4 and TRBJ2-1; 8 bases agree with TRBD2. The sequence derives from a male donor between 5 and 29 years old with ankylosing spondylitis or in good health (not recorded which). The CDR3 coding sequence is TGTGCCAGCAAATACCGGTTCGGAGCGGGAGCTACCTACAATGAGCAGTTCTTC. Translation gives CASKYRFGAGATYNEQFF.